Shown below are 3 T cell receptor beta chains from a single sample sequenced in a study of blood T cell repertoires in COVID-19. Repertoires were generated with immunoSEQ multiplex PCR, while TCRdb's copy carries only in-frame clones and drops some. The sample has roughly 71,000 clones; about four fifths are singletons. Sequenced input: peripheral blood. These receptor sequences come from a man between 65 and 85 years old who had recovered from COVID-19.

The rearrangement links TRBV27 to TRBJ2-3, with D perhaps TRBD2 (6 bases). Per the germline V gene, CDR1 is MNHEY and CDR2 is SMNVEV (reference sequence). The CDR3 loop spans 16 amino acids. V was trimmed by 0 bases and J by 1 base, leaving 11 bases between them. This chain's CDR3 is CASSLSAGSGTDTQYF. The CDR3 nucleotides read TGTGCCAGCAGTTTATCTGCGGGGTCTGGCACAGATACGCAGTATTTT.

This chain joins TRBV5-1 and TRBJ2-3, with TRBD1 as a possible D gene (6 bases). This CDR3 is built from 14 residues. CDR1 is SGHRS, CDR2 YFSETQ, per germline. With 0 bases removed from V and 2 bases from J, the gap between germline ends came to 7 bases. CDR3 sequence (DNA): TGCGCCAGCAGCTTGGCAGGGGCCACAGATACGCAGTATTTT. Its translation: CASSLAGATDTQYF.

The rearrangement uses TRBV30 and TRBJ2-2, with a tentative D call TRBD1 (5 bases). Trimming cost V 5 bases and J 4 bases, with 14 bases left between them. This CDR3 region has 14 residues. Germline CDR1 GTSNPN, CDR2 SVGIG (reference sequence). The CDR3 loop reads CAWGPQGGTGELFF. The CDR3 DNA reads TGTGCCTGGGGACCCCAGGGTGGCACCGGGGAGCTGTTTTTT.